These T cell receptor beta chains were read from a single sample in a study of T-cell memory formation after mild COVID-19. Via MiXCR, TCRdb re-called the 5' RACE reads, giving one row per CDR3 protein. The repertoire holds 400,000 or so distinct CDR3 sequences, with 15% to 20% as singletons. Sample: PBMCs or a T cell subset sorted from them (not recorded which). These receptors came from an adult woman who had mild COVID-19 (a few samples of this study predate the infection). Cell type and time point are not known. Each CDR3 is given with its conserved first and last residue. A D gene is named only where the DNA matches it firmly. Clone size appears in some rows only: once, few, many, or a class for an expanded clone.

NA	TRBD1	TRBV7-9	TRBJ2-7	CASSLLDRAGEQYF	TGTGCCAGCAGCTTATTAGACAGGGCCGGCGAGCAGTACTTC
NA	TRBD1	TRBV5-1	TRBJ2-7	CASSPGQGDEQYF	TGCGCCAGCAGCCCGGGACAGGGGGACGAGCAGTACTTC
NA	TRBD2	TRBV11-2	TRBJ2-2	CASSPMSGRRGGELFF	TGTGCCAGCAGCCCCATGAGCGGGAGGAGGGGCGGGGAGCTGTTTTTT
NA	NA	TRBV10-3	TRBJ1-5	CAIKGSGDNQPQHF	TGTGCCATCAAGGGTTCAGGGGACAATCAGCCCCAGCATTTT
few	TRBD1	TRBV7-6	TRBJ2-2	CASSLAPGGDQTGELFF	TGTGCCAGCAGCTTAGCCCCAGGGGGCGATCAGACCGGGGAGCTGTTTTTT
NA	TRBD1	TRBV12-3/TRBV12-4	TRBJ1-6	CASRATGGYSPLHF	TGTGCCAGCAGGGCTACAGGGGGCTATTCACCCCTCCACTTT
NA	NA	TRBV20-1	TRBJ2-7	CSARAWDGSYEQYF	TGCAGTGCTAGGGCGTGGGACGGCTCCTACGAGCAGTACTTC
few	NA	TRBV7-8	TRBJ2-2	CASSLDGRGELFF	TGTGCCAGCAGCTTGGACGGGCGGGGGGAGCTGTTTTTT
once	NA	TRBV12-3/TRBV12-4	TRBJ1-1	CASSVKRLNTEAFF	TGTGCCAGCAGTGTCAAGCGTCTGAACACTGAAGCTTTCTTT
NA	TRBD2	TRBV5-4	TRBJ2-1	CASSLGGLAGDRGFNEQFF	TGTGCCAGCAGCTTGGGGGGACTAGCGGGAGACCGGGGTTTCAATGAGCAGTTCTTC
few	NA	TRBV6-5	TRBJ2-1	CASSYSSGLGGSYNEQFF	TGTGCCAGCAGTTACTCGTCCGGGTTGGGGGGCTCCTACAATGAGCAGTTCTTC
NA	NA	TRBV6-5	TRBJ1-4	CASSLTASNEKLFF	TGTGCCAGCAGTTTGACAGCCTCTAATGAAAAACTGTTTTTT
NA	NA	TRBV15	TRBJ2-3	CATSRDRGGDTQYF	TGTGCCACCAGCAGAGACAGGGGCGGAGATACGCAGTATTTT
NA	NA	TRBV20-1	TRBJ1-6	CSARDMEGDNSPLHF	TGCAGTGCTAGAGATATGGAGGGAGATAATTCACCCCTCCACTTT
few	TRBD1	TRBV29-1	TRBJ1-1	CSVEDRTGGFTEAFF	TGCAGCGTTGAAGATAGAACAGGGGGCTTCACTGAAGCTTTCTTT
many	NA	TRBV7-9	TRBJ2-7	CASSFAYEQYF	TGTGCCAGCAGCTTCGCCTACGAGCAGTACTTC
NA	NA	TRBV6-5	TRBJ1-2	CASSYSNRDIYYGYTF	TGTGCCAGCAGTTACTCGAACAGGGATATTTACTATGGCTACACCTTC
many	NA	TRBV5-1	TRBJ2-7	CASSPTFYEQYF	TGCGCCAGCAGCCCGACTTTCTACGAGCAGTACTTC
NA	NA	TRBV4-1	TRBJ2-7	CASSQARGLYEQYF	TGCGCCAGCAGCCAAGCGCGGGGGCTCTACGAGCAGTACTTC
few	TRBD1	TRBV12-3/TRBV12-4	TRBJ2-7	CASSFAGTGVNEQYF	TGTGCCAGCAGTTTCGCCGGGACAGGGGTTAACGAGCAGTACTTC
NA	TRBD1	TRBV6-5	TRBJ1-3	CASRRGDRLYSGNTIYF	TGTGCCAGCCGCCGAGGGGACAGGTTATACTCTGGAAACACCATATATTTT
NA	NA	TRBV24-1	TRBJ2-2	CATSVLGTGELFF	TGTGCCACCAGTGTCTTGGGTACCGGGGAGCTGTTTTTT
NA	TRBD1	TRBV6-5	TRBJ2-7	CASSPTRQGYYEQYF	TGTGCCAGCAGTCCGACTAGACAGGGGTACTACGAGCAGTACTTC
NA	TRBD1	TRBV7-9	TRBJ2-3	CASSDPRGLVKDTQYF	TGTGCCAGCAGCGACCCCAGGGGGCTGGTGAAAGATACGCAGTATTTT
few	NA	TRBV2	TRBJ2-4	CASSEIGIAKNIQYF	TGTGCCAGCAGTGAAATAGGTATAGCCAAAAACATTCAGTACTTC
many	NA	TRBV7-8	TRBJ1-1	CASSLVQGRAEAFF	TGTGCCAGCAGCTTAGTTCAGGGTCGGGCTGAAGCTTTCTTT
NA	NA	TRBV24-1	TRBJ2-5	CATSDLGAGGETQYF	TGTGCCACCAGTGATTTGGGGGCCGGGGGAGAGACCCAGTACTTC
few	TRBD1	TRBV6-1	TRBJ1-2	CASRDGTVYGYTF	TGTGCCAGCAGAGACGGGACAGTCTATGGCTACACCTTC
NA	TRBD1	TRBV6-2/TRBV6-3	TRBJ2-7	CASSAPDRDRKYEQYF	TGTGCCAGCAGCGCCCCTGATCGGGACAGAAAATACGAGCAGTACTTC
few	NA	TRBV12-3/TRBV12-4	TRBJ2-3	CASLRAGQEITDTQYF	TGTGCCAGCTTAAGGGCTGGGCAGGAGATCACAGATACGCAGTATTTT
NA	NA	TRBV27	TRBJ1-2	CASSFSGDGTVNYGYTF	TGTGCCAGCAGTTTCTCCGGGGATGGGACGGTAAACTATGGCTACACCTTC
many	NA	TRBV2	TRBJ2-1	CASSDPLRGNEQFF	TGTGCCAGCAGTGACCCCTTGAGGGGAAATGAGCAGTTCTTC
NA	TRBD2	TRBV5-1	TRBJ2-1	CASSLTSGGATEQFF	TGCGCCAGCAGCTTGACTAGCGGGGGGGCCACTGAGCAGTTCTTC
NA	NA	TRBV19	TRBJ1-1	CASRQEANTEAFF	TGTGCCAGTAGGCAAGAGGCGAACACTGAAGCTTTCTTT
NA	NA	TRBV27	TRBJ2-1	CASIALNEQFF	TGTGCCAGCATTGCCCTTAATGAGCAGTTCTTC
NA	TRBD2	TRBV7-2	TRBJ2-5	CASSLWGLAGGQETQYF	TGTGCCAGCAGCTTATGGGGACTAGCGGGAGGACAAGAGACCCAGTACTTC
few	NA	TRBV4-2	TRBJ2-3	CASSQEDGGADTQYF	TGTGCCAGCAGCCAAGAAGACGGGGGCGCAGATACGCAGTATTTT
NA	NA	TRBV10-3	TRBJ2-5	CAISPPMGETQYF	TGTGCCATCAGTCCTCCAATGGGAGAGACCCAGTACTTC
NA	NA	TRBV7-9	TRBJ2-7	CASSQNLAISYEQYF	TGTGCCAGCAGCCAGAATTTGGCAATCTCCTACGAGCAGTACTTC
NA	NA	TRBV29-1	TRBJ2-7	CSVLSSESYEQYF	TGCAGCGTTTTATCGAGCGAGTCCTACGAGCAGTACTTC
NA	TRBD1	TRBV20-1	TRBJ2-2	CSARDGRQGIGELFF	TGCAGTGCTAGAGATGGGCGACAGGGGATCGGGGAGCTGTTTTTT
many	NA	TRBV5-1	TRBJ2-3	CASSLVGDTQYF	TGCGCCAGCAGCTTGGTTGGGGATACGCAGTATTTT
NA	TRBD1	TRBV6-5	TRBJ2-1	CASSYSATTGGHNEQFF	TGTGCCAGCAGTTACTCGGCGACCACAGGGGGACACAATGAGCAGTTCTTC
NA	NA	TRBV29-1	TRBJ1-2	CSVEEQGEGYTF	TGCAGCGTTGAAGAACAGGGAGAGGGCTACACCTTC